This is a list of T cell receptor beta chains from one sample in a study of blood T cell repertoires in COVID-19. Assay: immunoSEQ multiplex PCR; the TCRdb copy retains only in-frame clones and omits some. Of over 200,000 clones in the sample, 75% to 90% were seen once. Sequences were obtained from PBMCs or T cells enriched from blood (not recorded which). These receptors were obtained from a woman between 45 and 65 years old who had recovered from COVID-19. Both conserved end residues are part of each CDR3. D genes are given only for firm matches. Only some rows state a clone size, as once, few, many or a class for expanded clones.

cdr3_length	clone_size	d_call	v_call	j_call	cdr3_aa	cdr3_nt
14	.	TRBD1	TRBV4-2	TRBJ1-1	CASSQEGTDFEAFF	TGTGCCAGCAGCCAAGAAGGGACAGACTTTGAAGCTTTCTTT
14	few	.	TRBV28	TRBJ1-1	CASSLGGTNTEAFF	TGTGCCAGCAGTTTGGGCGGGACCAACACTGAAGCTTTCTTT
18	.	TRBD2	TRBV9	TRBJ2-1	CASSVGTSGRGGYNEQFF	TGTGCCAGCAGCGTAGGGACTAGCGGGAGAGGGGGGTACAATGAGCAGTTCTTC
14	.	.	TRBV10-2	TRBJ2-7	CASRRDMNSYEQYF	TGCGCCAGCAGACGGGACATGAACTCCTACGAGCAGTACTTC
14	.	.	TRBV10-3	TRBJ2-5	CAISEASGVAAQYF	TGTGCCATCAGTGAGGCCAGTGGAGTGGCGGCCCAGTACTTC
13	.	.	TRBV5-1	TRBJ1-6	CASSDNYNSPLHF	TGCGCCAGCAGCGACAATTATAATTCACCCCTCCACTTT
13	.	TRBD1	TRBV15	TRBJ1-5	CATSWDRWQPQHF	TGTGCCACCAGTTGGGACAGGTGGCAGCCCCAGCATTTT
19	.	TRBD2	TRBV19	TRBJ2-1	CASSIRFGGSAPSYNEQFF	TGTGCCAGTAGTATTAGGTTTGGCGGGAGTGCCCCCTCCTACAATGAGCAGTTCTTC
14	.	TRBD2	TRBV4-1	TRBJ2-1	CASSHVREINEQFF	TGCGCCAGCAGCCACGTGCGGGAGATAAATGAGCAGTTCTTC
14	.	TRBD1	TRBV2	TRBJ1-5	CASNGQGGDQPQHF	TGTGCCAGCAATGGACAGGGAGGGGATCAGCCCCAGCATTTT
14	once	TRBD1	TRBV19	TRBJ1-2	CASSIEGTDYGYTF	TGTGCCAGTAGTATAGAAGGGACAGACTATGGCTACACCTTC
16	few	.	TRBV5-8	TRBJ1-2	CASSYTSQGIPYGYTF	TGTGCCAGCAGCTATACCTCACAGGGAATCCCTTATGGCTACACCTTC
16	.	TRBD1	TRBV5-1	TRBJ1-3	CASSLFSGTGMNTIYF	TGCGCCAGCAGCTTGTTCTCCGGGACAGGGATGAACACCATATATTTT
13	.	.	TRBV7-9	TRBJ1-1	CASSGRRRTEAFF	TGTGCCAGCAGCGGGCGAAGGAGGACTGAAGCTTTCTTT
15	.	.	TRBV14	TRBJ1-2	CASSQDVNRNYGYTF	TGTGCCAGCAGCCAAGACGTCAACAGGAACTATGGCTACACCTTC
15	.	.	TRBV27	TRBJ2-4	CASSPGHLAKNIQYF	TGTGCCAGCAGTCCGGGACATCTAGCCAAAAACATTCAGTACTTC
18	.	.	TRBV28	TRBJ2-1	CASSSKHPMAGVRYEQFF	TGTGCCAGCAGTTCAAAACACCCTATGGCAGGGGTAAGATATGAGCAGTTCTTC
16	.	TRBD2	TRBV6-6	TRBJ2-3	CASSPTTSANTDTQYF	TGTGCCAGCAGCCCCACTACTAGCGCCAACACAGATACGCAGTATTTT
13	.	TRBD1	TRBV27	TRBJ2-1	CASSPRVDREQFF	TGTGCCAGCAGTCCGCGTGTGGACAGGGAGCAGTTCTTC
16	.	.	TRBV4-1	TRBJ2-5	CASSQESGNVEETQYF	TGCGCCAGCAGCCAAGAATCAGGGAATGTTGAAGAGACCCAGTACTTC
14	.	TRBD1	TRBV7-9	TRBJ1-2	CASSNPGQGYGYTF	TGTGCCAGTTCGAACCCGGGACAGGGCTATGGCTACACCTTC
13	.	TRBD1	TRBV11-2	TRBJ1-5	CASSRRDRGAQHF	TGTGCCAGCAGCCGGAGGGACAGGGGAGCCCAGCATTTT
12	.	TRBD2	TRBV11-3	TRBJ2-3	CASSLDSGRQYF	TGTGCCAGCAGCTTAGATAGCGGGAGGCAGTATTTT
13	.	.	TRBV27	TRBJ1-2	CASSLLAGHGYTF	TGTGCCAGCAGTTTATTGGCAGGGCATGGCTACACCTTC
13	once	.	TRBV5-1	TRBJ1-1	CASMGAVNTEAFF	TGCGCCAGCATGGGGGCGGTGAACACTGAAGCTTTCTTT
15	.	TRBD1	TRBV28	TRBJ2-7	CASSLYRGFPYEQYF	TGTGCCAGCAGCCTTTACAGGGGGTTTCCCTACGAGCAGTACTTC
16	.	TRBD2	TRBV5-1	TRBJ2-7	CASSRGLAGGPDEQYF	TGCGCCAGCAGCCGCGGACTAGCGGGAGGGCCCGACGAGCAGTACTTC
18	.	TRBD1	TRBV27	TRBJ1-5	CASSLRDSAIVGDQPQHF	TGTGCCAGCAGTCTCCGGGACAGCGCTATAGTTGGGGATCAGCCCCAGCATTTT
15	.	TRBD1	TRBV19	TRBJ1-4	CASSTTGTYNEKLFF	TGTGCCAGTAGTACGACAGGGACTTATAATGAAAAACTGTTTTTT
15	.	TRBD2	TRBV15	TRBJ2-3	CATSRRAGGLDTQYF	TGTGCCACCAGCAGGAGGGCGGGAGGGTTGGATACGCAGTATTTT
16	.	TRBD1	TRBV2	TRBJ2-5	CASGWSDRDTQETQYF	TGTGCCAGCGGGTGGTCAGACAGGGATACCCAAGAGACCCAGTACTTC
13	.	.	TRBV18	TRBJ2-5	CASSPRSQETQYF	TGTGCCAGCTCACCCAGGTCGCAAGAGACCCAGTACTTC
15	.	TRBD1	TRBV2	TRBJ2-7	CASSAPGQVLYEQYF	TGTGCCAGCAGTGCTCCGGGACAGGTGCTCTACGAGCAGTACTTC
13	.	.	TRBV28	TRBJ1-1	CASSLARGTEAFF	TGTGCCAGCAGTTTGGCAAGGGGAACTGAAGCTTTCTTT
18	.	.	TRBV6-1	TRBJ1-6	CASSELGRVGGDNSPLHF	TGTGCCAGCAGTGAGTTGGGGCGTGTGGGAGGCGATAATTCACCCCTCCACTTT
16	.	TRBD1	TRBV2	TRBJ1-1	CASSELTGGMNTEAFF	TGTGCCAGCAGTGAACTGACAGGGGGCATGAACACTGAAGCTTTCTTT
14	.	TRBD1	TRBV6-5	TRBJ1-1	CASIQPGQGFEAFF	TGTGCCAGCATTCAACCGGGACAGGGATTTGAAGCTTTCTTT
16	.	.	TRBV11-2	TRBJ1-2	CASSLGRSGPQRGYTF	TGTGCCAGCAGCTTAGGAAGGTCAGGGCCACAACGTGGCTACACCTTC
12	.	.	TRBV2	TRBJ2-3	CASSARTDTQYF	TGTGCCAGCAGTGCCCGGACAGATACGCAGTATTTT
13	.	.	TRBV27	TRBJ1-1	CASSFLANTEAFF	TGTGCCAGCAGTTTTCTAGCGAACACTGAAGCTTTCTTT
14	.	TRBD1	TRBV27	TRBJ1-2	CASSPQDRTYGYTF	TGTGCCAGCAGTCCACAGGACAGGACCTATGGCTACACCTTC
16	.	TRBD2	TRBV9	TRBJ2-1	CASSGGTSGRDGEQFF	TGTGCCAGCAGCGGGGGGACTAGCGGGAGGGACGGTGAGCAGTTCTTC
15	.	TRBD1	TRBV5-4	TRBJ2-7	CASSRGQGDSYEQYF	TGTGCCAGCAGCCGGGGACAGGGTGACTCCTACGAGCAGTACTTC
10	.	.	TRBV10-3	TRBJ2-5	CAIREETQYF	TGTGCCATCCGGGAGGAGACCCAGTACTTC
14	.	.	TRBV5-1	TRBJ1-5	CASSLEGGNQPQHF	TGCGCCAGCAGCTTGGAGGGAGGCAATCAGCCCCAGCATTTT
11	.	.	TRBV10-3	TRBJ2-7	CATSPLLEQYF	TGTGCCACCTCCCCTCTTCTTGAGCAGTACTTC
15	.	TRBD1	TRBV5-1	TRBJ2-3	CASSLDRPHTDTQYF	TGCGCCAGCAGCCTGGACAGGCCCCACACAGATACGCAGTATTTT
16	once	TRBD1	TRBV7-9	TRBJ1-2	CASSLRDRGSNYGYTF	TGTGCCAGCAGCTTAAGGGACAGGGGGTCTAACTATGGCTACACCTTC
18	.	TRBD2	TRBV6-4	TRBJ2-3	CASSVNPRSGGHTDTQYF	TGTGCCAGCAGTGTAAATCCCCGTAGCGGGGGGCACACAGATACGCAGTATTTT
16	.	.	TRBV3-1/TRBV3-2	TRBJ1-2	CASSQEGIPSNYGYTF	TGTGCCAGCAGCCAAGAGGGCATCCCTTCTAACTATGGCTACACCTTC
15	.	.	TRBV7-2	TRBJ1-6	CASSLVSGNNSPLHF	TGTGCCAGCAGCTTAGTGTCGGGAAATAATTCACCCCTCCACTTT
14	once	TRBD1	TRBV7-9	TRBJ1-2	CASSAGQGEGGYTF	TGTGCCAGCAGCGCGGGACAGGGGGAAGGTGGCTACACCTTC